These 25 T cell receptor beta chains originate from one sample sequenced in a study of blood T cell repertoires in COVID-19. Method: immunoSEQ multiplex PCR; TCRdb's copy keeps in-frame clones and lacks some. This table holds approximately 150,000 clones, approximately 91% found once. Sequencing was done on a sample of peripheral blood. The receptor set was obtained from a man aged 18-30 years with COVID-19, enrolled during active disease.

The J gene is TRBJ2-7, the V gene TRBV19; 11 bases fit TRBD1. V was pared by 3 bases and J by 5 bases, with 6 bases of the junction left unmatched. The CDR3 length is 15 residues. CDR1 is LNHDA, CDR2 SQIVND, per germline (reference sequence). CDR3 sequence: CASSIWDRGSHEQYF. The CDR3 DNA sequence: TGTGCCAGTAGTATCTGGGACAGGGGGTCCCACGAGCAGTACTTC.

The chain uses TRBV9 and TRBJ2-1; D may be TRBD2 (6 bases). Trimming pared 3 bases from V and 4 bases from J, leaving 11 bases between. Germline CDR1 SGDLS, CDR2 YYNGEE. There are 14 residues in the CDR3. In DNA form, the CDR3 reads TGTGCCAGCAGCGCGGACTACTCTTACAATGAGCAGTTCTTC. This translates into CASSADYSYNEQFF.

The rearrangement joins TRBV5-1 to TRBJ2-7; D is perhaps TRBD2 (6 bases). V was shortened by 4 bases and J by 6 bases, with 17 bases between the two germline ends. In germline, CDR1 is SGHRS, CDR2 YFSETQ. The CDR3 runs 14 residues. The CDR3 spells CASSLGTLRREQYF. The CDR3 DNA reads TGCGCCAGCAGCCTGGGGACTCTCCGTCGCGAGCAGTACTTC.

This clone was seen a few times. The chain employs TRBV19 and TRBJ2-1; tentative D call: TRBD2 (6 bases). This CDR3 is built from 17 residues. CDR1 LNHDA and CDR2 SQIVND come from the germline V gene (reference sequence). V dropped 6 bases and J dropped 0 bases, with 18 bases sitting between them. The CDR3 coding sequence is TGTGCCAGTAGCCTTAGCGCGGCGGGGAGCTCCTACAATGAGCAGTTCTTC. Residues: CASSLSAAGSSYNEQFF.

V and J are TRBV10-3 and TRBJ1-2, with TRBD1 matching over 7 bases. Germline V gene data show CDR1 as ENHRY and CDR2 as SYGVKD. CDR3 length: 17 residues. V dropped 9 bases and J dropped 1; count of bases not matched to a gene: 17. Here the CDR3 reads CAIMDRSISSNNYGYTF. The CDR3 DNA sequence: TGTGCCATTATGGACAGGAGTATTTCGTCAAATAACTATGGCTACACCTTC.

V gene TRBV4-3 combines with J gene TRBJ1-1; D is unresolved. Germline CDR1 LGHNA, CDR2 YSLEER. The CDR3 has 15 residues. Trimming pared 4 bases from V and 4 bases from J, leaving 16 bases between. As DNA, the CDR3 is TGCGCCAGCAGCCCGCGGAGCAGTCCGAGCACTGAAGCTTTCTTT. Its protein product is CASSPRSSPSTEAFF.

The V call is TRBV3-1 (or the pseudogene TRBV3-2), the J call TRBJ2-1; 7 bases map to TRBD1. The CDR3 runs 16 residues. Germline CDR1 LGHDT, CDR2 YNNKEL (reference sequence). With V trimmed by 4 bases and J by 6 bases, 12 bases remained unmatched. The CDR3 DNA is TGTGCCAGCAGCCTTAGAGACAGGGTATGGGGCAATGAGCAGTTCTTC. This codes for CASSLRDRVWGNEQFF.

The rearrangement links TRBV4-1 to TRBJ1-5; tentatively, D is TRBD1 (5 bases). CDR1 MGHRA and CDR2 YSYEKL come from the germline V gene. This CDR3 region has 17 residues. V was trimmed by 0 bases and J by 3 bases, leaving 15 bases between them. CDR3 nucleotides: TGCGCCAGCAGCCAAGATAGGGGAGGGCTTATCAATCAGCCCCAGCATTTT. It specifies CASSQDRGGLINQPQHF.

The chain has TRBV2 and TRBJ2-7; a weak D match, TRBD1 (5 bases). The length of the CDR3 is 14 residues. Germline V gene data show CDR1 as SNHLY and CDR2 as FYNNEI. V lost 6 bases to trimming and J lost 5 bases, with 17 bases between them. The CDR3 here is CASRGFQGRDEQYF. CDR3 DNA: TGTGCCAGCAGGGGGTTTCAGGGTAGAGACGAGCAGTACTTC.

The chain couples TRBV23-1 to TRBJ1-4; 7 bases are a match to TRBD1. TRBV23-1 is flagged as an ORF with uncertain function. Trimming took 4 bases from V and 4 from J; bases not matched to a gene: 3. The length of the CDR3 is 14 residues. The CDR3: CASSRRDSNEKLFF. Written as DNA, the CDR3 is TGCGCCAGCAGTCGGCGGGACAGTAATGAAAAACTGTTTTTT.

The V call is TRBV27, the J call TRBJ2-7; tentative D call: TRBD1 (6 bases). Trimming pared 8 bases from V and 4 bases from J, leaving 15 bases between. The germline gives CDR1 MNHEY, CDR2 SMNVEV (reference sequence). The CDR3 length is 13 residues. CDR3: CASGPQGGYEQYF. The CDR3 region has the DNA TGTGCCAGCGGGCCACAGGGTGGATACGAGCAGTACTTC.

The CDR3 loop reads CASSQSHSGANVLTF. In DNA, the CDR3 is TGTGCCAGCAGCCAAAGCCACTCTGGGGCCAACGTCCTGACTTTC. The gene calls are TRBV3-1 (or the pseudogene TRBV3-2) and TRBJ2-6; D not resolved. In germline, CDR1 is LGHDT, CDR2 YNNKEL (reference sequence). The CDR3 contains 15 residues. V was shortened by 2 bases and J by 0 bases, with 5 bases between the two germline ends.

The chain is built from TRBV7-9 and TRBJ1-6; possible D gene TRBD1, 5 bases. V lost 0 bases and J lost 11, with 8 bases in between. Germline V CDR1 and CDR2: SEHNR, FQNEAQ (reference sequence). The CDR3 is made up of 13 amino acids. CDR3 bases: TGTGCCAGCAGCTTAGCGGGGGGAACACCCCTCCACTTT. Amino acid sequence: CASSLAGGTPLHF.

This clone has more than one count but fewer than ten. The chain is built from TRBV4-3 and TRBJ2-1; TRBD2 agrees at 8 bases. Germline trimming cut 0 bases from V and 4 bases from J; bases unmatched to any gene: 8. This CDR3 has 17 amino acids. Germline lookup yields CDR1 LGHNA and CDR2 YSLEER. CDR3 sequence (DNA): TGCGCCAGCAGCCAAGATTCGTCGGGAGGGACGTACAATGAGCAGTTCTTC. This translates into CASSQDSSGGTYNEQFF.

This clone appeared once. CDR3 sequence: CASSQEPQSYEQYF. CDR3 in DNA: TGCGCCAGCAGCCAAGAACCACAGTCCTACGAGCAGTACTTC. The chain is built from TRBV4-3 and TRBJ2-7; no definite D call. Germline-derived CDR1 and CDR2 are LGHNA and YSLEER. V lost 0 bases, J lost 1 base, and 7 bases lay in between. There are 14 residues in the CDR3.

On this clone itself: The germline gene is not matched at one end of the junction; a read error may be the cause. V gene TRBV10-2 combines with J gene TRBJ1-4; D is uncertain. Germline assignment: CDR1 WSHSY and CDR2 SAAADI. This CDR3 is 13 amino acids long. CDR3 residues: CASSESTNEKLLF. The DNA for the CDR3 is TGCGCCAGCAGTGAGTCGACTAATGAAAAACTGCTTTTT.

The rearrangement joins TRBV13 to TRBJ2-2; 10 bases line up with TRBD2. Germline CDR1 is PRHDT and CDR2 is FYEKMQ (reference sequence). The CDR3 has 16 amino acids. The ends lost 2 bases at V and 3 bases at J; junction bases unmatched: 3. CDR3 nucleotide sequence: TGTGCCAGCAGCTTACCACTAGCGGGATACACCGGGGAGCTGTTTTTT. Translating it yields CASSLPLAGYTGELFF.

This clone was counted a single time. CDR3 DNA: TGTGCCAGCAGTTTCGGCGGGAGGTCCTACGAGCAGTACTTC. Protein: CASSFGGRSYEQYF. J is TRBJ2-7 and V is TRBV27; TRBD2 matches at 8 bases. Germline assignment: CDR1 MNHEY and CDR2 SMNVEV (reference sequence). CDR3 length: 14 residues. V gave up 3 bases and J gave up 1 base; unmatched junction bases: 2.

The chain links TRBV24-1 to TRBJ2-2; maybe TRBD2 (7 bases). Germline CDR1 reads KGHDR; CDR2 reads SFDVKD. This CDR3 region has 19 residues. V was cut by 7 bases and J by 0 bases, with 23 bases left in between. The CDR3 loop reads CATSRTRGGGPSNTGELFF. CDR3 coding DNA: TGTGCCACCAGCAGGACGAGGGGGGGAGGGCCCTCGAACACCGGGGAGCTGTTTTTT.

V is TRBV6-2 or TRBV6-3 and J is TRBJ1-2; D is undetermined. The CDR3 spans 16 residues. The V end was cut by 2 bases, the J end by 8 bases, with 21 bases between. Germline V CDR1 and CDR2: MNHEY, SVGEGT. The CDR3 DNA follows: TGTGCCAGCAGTTACCGTGGCGGATCTATCTCTCGAGGCTACACCTTC. This encodes CASSYRGGSISRGYTF.

The chain uses TRBV5-5 and TRBJ1-5; a possible D gene is TRBD1 (5 bases). The length of the CDR3 is 15 residues. In germline, CDR1 is SGHKS, CDR2 YYEKEE (reference sequence). The V and J ends lost 1 base and 0 bases respectively, with 8 bases between them. The CDR3 DNA follows: TGTGCCAGCAGCTTGACAGGTCATAGCAATCAGCCCCAGCATTTT. Protein: CASSLTGHSNQPQHF.

The chain links TRBV9 to TRBJ2-1; 9 nucleotides line up with TRBD2. This CDR3 has 13 residues. Trimming at V came to 7 bases and at J to 7 bases, leaving 6 bases not matched to a gene. Germline loops: CDR1 SGDLS, CDR2 YYNGEE. CDR3 sequence: CASGGSGRNEQFF. In nucleotides, the CDR3 is TGTGCCAGCGGAGGCAGCGGGAGGAATGAGCAGTTCTTC. The full variable domain, with the rest looked up from reference TRBV9 and TRBJ2-1, is DSGVTQTPKHLITATGQRVTLRCSPRSGDLSVYWYQQSLDQGLQFLIQYYNGEERAKGNILERFSAQQFPDLHSELNLSSLELGDSALYFCASGGSGRNEQFFGPGTRLTVL.

Concerning this clone itself: Other nucleotide sequences in the sample specify the same CDR3. The V gene is TRBV28, the J gene TRBJ2-1, with TRBD2 identical over 9 bases. V gave up 6 bases and J gave up 1 base; unmatched junction bases: 10. CDR3 length: 17 residues. CDR1 and CDR2 from the germline V gene are MDHEN and SYDVKM. The CDR3 loop is CASSRSGLASSYNEQFF. The DNA of the CDR3 is TGTGCCAGCAGCCGATCGGGACTAGCCTCTTCCTACAATGAGCAGTTCTTC. The full variable domain, with the rest looked up from reference TRBV28 and TRBJ2-1, is DVKVTQSSRYLVKRTGEKVFLECVQDMDHENMFWYRQDPGLGLRLIYFSYDVKMKEKGDIPEGYSVSREKKERFSLILESASTNQTSMYLCASSRSGLASSYNEQFFGPGTRLTVL.

The gene calls are TRBV27 and TRBJ1-2, with D tentatively TRBD1 (5 bases). This CDR3 contains 14 residues. Looked up from germline, CDR1 is MNHEY and CDR2 is SMNVEV (reference sequence). Trimming removed 8 bases from V and 0 bases from J, with 13 bases in between. Here the CDR3 reads CASRPGETNYGYTF. CDR3 nucleotide sequence: TGTGCCAGCCGTCCGGGGGAAACTAACTATGGCTACACCTTC.

This clone was detected a few times. The chain uses TRBV6-2 or TRBV6-3 and TRBJ1-5; TRBD1 aligns across 8 bases. The CDR3 loop spans 15 amino acids. The germline CDR1 and CDR2 sequences are MNHEY and SVGEGT. V shed 4 bases and J 3 bases; nucleotides not matched to a gene: 5. DNA for the CDR3: TGTGCCAGCAGTTCGGACAGGGCCCCCAATCAGCCCCAGCATTTT. As protein: CASSSDRAPNQPQHF.